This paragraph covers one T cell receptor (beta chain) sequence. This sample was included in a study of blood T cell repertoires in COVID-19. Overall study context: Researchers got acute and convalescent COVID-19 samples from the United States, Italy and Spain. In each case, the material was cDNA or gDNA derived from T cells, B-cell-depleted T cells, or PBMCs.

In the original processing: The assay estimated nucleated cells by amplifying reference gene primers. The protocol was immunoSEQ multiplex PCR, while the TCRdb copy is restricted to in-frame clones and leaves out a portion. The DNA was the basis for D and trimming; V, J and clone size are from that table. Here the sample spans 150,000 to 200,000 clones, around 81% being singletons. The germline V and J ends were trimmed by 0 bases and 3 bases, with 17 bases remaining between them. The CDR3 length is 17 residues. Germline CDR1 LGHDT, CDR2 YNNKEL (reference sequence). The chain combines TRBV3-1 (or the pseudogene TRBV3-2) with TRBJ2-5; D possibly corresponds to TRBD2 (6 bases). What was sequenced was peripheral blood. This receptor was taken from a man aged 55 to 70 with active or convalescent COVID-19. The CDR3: CASSQDMGGGHKETQYF. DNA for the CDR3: TGTGCCAGCAGCCAAGATATGGGGGGAGGCCACAAAGAGACCCAGTACTTC.